The rows below give T cell receptor beta chains drawn from one sample of a study of regulatory T cells in long-lasting Graves disease. TCRdb analysed the multiplex PCR reads with MiXCR anew, one entry per CDR3 protein. The table shows 300,000 or so distinct CDR3 sequences, with 15% to 20% occurring only once. The sequences come from peripheral blood mononuclear cells (PBMCs), collected when the disease was refractory, from a patient treated with antithyroid drugs. Receptors originate from a female donor with Graves disease. Both conserved end residues are part of each CDR3. Each record gives: J gene, V gene, CDR3 protein.

>TRBJ1-2|TRBV28
CASSDLGYGYTF
>TRBJ2-6|TRBV20-1
CSARSGAYGANVLTF
>TRBJ2-7|TRBV12-3/TRBV12-4
CACSLQGYEQYF
>TRBJ2-2|TRBV3-1
CASSQDTWGANTGELFF
>TRBJ2-3|TRBV5-1
CASSLTPSPTSTDTQYF
>TRBJ1-5|TRBV19
CASKLGQVDNQPQHF
>TRBJ1-5|TRBV28
CASRGLGQGGQPQHF
>TRBJ2-7|TRBV5-1
CASSSGLAGPSSYEQYF
>TRBJ2-2|TRBV5-1
CASSLAGAGTGELFF
>TRBJ1-2|TRBV28
CAVSGRAGGYTF
>TRBJ1-2|TRBV2
CASRGERTANYGYTF
>TRBJ2-5|TRBV12-3/TRBV12-4
CASSFAGGRETQYF
>TRBJ2-6|TRBV20-1
CSARSGSGANVLTF
>TRBJ2-7|TRBV6-4
CASSEVDVYEQYF
>TRBJ2-7|TRBV4-2
CASSQGLLSYEQYF
>TRBJ1-2|TRBV2
CASTQDSYYGYTF
>TRBJ2-3|TRBV20-1
CSASRIAGVADTQYF
>TRBJ1-6|TRBV30
CAGTGSGNSPLHF
>TRBJ2-1|TRBV12-3/TRBV12-4
CASSVPGLEYNEQFF
>TRBJ1-4|TRBV2
CASSERVFEKLFF
>TRBJ2-1|TRBV20-1
CSARSGGIARIYNEQFF
>TRBJ2-2|TRBV28
CAIGQGTGELFF
>TRBJ1-4|TRBV12-3/TRBV12-4
CASTATPSRGEKLFF
>TRBJ2-2|TRBV2
CASSVGQGRTGELLF
>TRBJ2-7|TRBV9
CASSPRDRYYEQYF
>TRBJ2-7|TRBV6-5
CASSYYRAYEQYF
>TRBJ1-5|TRBV30
CAWSPGGHQPQHF
>TRBJ2-4|TRBV12-3/TRBV12-4
CASSRSWGGPDIQYF
>TRBJ1-5|TRBV11-2
CASSFGGRQPQHF
>TRBJ1-1|TRBV9
CASRGRGQTFF
>TRBJ2-2|TRBV5-1
CASSLLWASAGELFF
>TRBJ1-5|TRBV11-2
CASSFSSGSNQPQHF
>TRBJ2-7|TRBV20-1
CSARVRGYSYEQYF
>TRBJ1-3|TRBV10-2
CASSESLTTSGNTIYF
>TRBJ1-1|TRBV7-2
CASSFTAVGGLLNTEAFF
>TRBJ2-2|TRBV4-1
CASSQEGRMNTGELFF
>TRBJ2-2|TRBV12-3/TRBV12-4
CASSSMWGLGGAGELFF
>TRBJ1-5|TRBV6-9
CASSYRRGGRDNQPQHF
>TRBJ2-2|TRBV30
CAWSAGLATGELFF